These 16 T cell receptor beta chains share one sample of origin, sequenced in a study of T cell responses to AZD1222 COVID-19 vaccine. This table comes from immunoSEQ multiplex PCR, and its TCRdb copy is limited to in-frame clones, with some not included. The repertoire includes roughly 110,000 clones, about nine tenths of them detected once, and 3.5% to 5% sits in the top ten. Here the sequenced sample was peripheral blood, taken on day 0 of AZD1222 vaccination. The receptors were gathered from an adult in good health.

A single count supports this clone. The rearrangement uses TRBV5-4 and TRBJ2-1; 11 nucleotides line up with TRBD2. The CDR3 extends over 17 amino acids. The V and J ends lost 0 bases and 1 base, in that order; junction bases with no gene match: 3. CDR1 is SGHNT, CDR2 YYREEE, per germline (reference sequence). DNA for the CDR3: TGTGCCAGCAGCTTGGGGTCTAGCGGGGGGTCCTACAATGAGCAGTTCTTC. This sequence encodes CASSLGSSGGSYNEQFF.

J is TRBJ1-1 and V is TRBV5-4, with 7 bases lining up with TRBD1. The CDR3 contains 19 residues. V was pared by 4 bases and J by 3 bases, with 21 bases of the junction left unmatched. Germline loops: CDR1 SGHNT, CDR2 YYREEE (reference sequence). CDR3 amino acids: CASSLSSKQGRFLDTEAFF. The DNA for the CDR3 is TGTGCCAGCAGCCTATCCAGTAAACAGGGGAGGTTTTTGGACACTGAAGCTTTCTTT.

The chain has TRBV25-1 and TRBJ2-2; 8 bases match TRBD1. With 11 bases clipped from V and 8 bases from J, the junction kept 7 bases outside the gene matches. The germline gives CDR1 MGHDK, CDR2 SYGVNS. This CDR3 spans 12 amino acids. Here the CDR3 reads CACDQGAGELFF. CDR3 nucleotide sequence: TGTGCCTGCGACCAGGGGGCTGGGGAGCTGTTTTTT. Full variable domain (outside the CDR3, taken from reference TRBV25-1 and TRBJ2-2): EADIYQTPRYLVIGTGKKITLECSQTMGHDKMYWYQQDPGMELHLIHYSYGVNSTEKGDLSSESTVSRIRTEHFPLTLESARPSHTSQYLCACDQGAGELFFGEGSRLTVL.

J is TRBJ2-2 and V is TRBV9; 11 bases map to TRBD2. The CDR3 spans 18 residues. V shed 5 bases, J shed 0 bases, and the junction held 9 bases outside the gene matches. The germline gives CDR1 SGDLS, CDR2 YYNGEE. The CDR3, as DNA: TGTGCCAGCAGTGTACTAGCGGGAGAAGGAGCGAACACCGGGGAGCTGTTTTTT. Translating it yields CASSVLAGEGANTGELFF.

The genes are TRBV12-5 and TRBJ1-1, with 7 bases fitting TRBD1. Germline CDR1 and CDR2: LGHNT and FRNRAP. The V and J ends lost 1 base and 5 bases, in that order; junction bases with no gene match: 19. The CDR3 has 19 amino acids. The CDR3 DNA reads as TGTGCTAGTGGTTTGGCCCTTCGAGATGTTTGGGACAGTGGGACTGAAGCTTTCTTT. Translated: CASGLALRDVWDSGTEAFF.

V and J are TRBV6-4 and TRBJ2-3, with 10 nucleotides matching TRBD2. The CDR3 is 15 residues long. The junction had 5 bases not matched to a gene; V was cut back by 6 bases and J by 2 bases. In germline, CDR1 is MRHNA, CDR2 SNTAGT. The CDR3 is CASSPSGGDTDTQYF. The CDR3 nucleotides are TGTGCCAGCAGCCCTAGCGGGGGAGACACAGATACGCAGTATTTT.

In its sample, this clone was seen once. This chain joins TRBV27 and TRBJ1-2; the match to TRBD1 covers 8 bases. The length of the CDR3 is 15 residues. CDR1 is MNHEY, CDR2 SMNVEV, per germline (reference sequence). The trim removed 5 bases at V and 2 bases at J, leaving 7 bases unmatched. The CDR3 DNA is TGTGCCAGCAGTCTAGAGTGGACAGGGAACTATGGCTACACCTTC. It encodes CASSLEWTGNYGYTF.

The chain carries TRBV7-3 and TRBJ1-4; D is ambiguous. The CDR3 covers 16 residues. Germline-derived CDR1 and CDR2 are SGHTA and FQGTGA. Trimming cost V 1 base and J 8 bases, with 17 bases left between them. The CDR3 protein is CASSLRTRRILEKLFF. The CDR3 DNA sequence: TGTGCCAGCAGCTTAAGGACGAGGAGGATATTAGAAAAACTGTTTTTT.

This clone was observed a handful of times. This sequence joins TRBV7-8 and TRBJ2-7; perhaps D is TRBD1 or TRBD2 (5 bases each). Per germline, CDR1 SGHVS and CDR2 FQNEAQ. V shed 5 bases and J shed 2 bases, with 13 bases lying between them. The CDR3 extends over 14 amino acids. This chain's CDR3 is CASSLGELTYEQYF. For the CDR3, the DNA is TGTGCCAGCAGCCTAGGGGAGCTGACCTACGAGCAGTACTTC.

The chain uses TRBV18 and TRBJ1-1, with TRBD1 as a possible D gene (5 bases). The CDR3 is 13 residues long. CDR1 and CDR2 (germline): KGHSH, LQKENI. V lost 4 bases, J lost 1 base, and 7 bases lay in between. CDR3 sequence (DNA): TGTGCCAGCTCACACGGGGCGAACACTGAAGCTTTCTTT. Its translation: CASSHGANTEAFF. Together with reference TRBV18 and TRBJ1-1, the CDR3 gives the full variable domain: NAGVMQNPRHLVRRRGQEARLRCSPMKGHSHVYWYRQLPEEGLKFMVYLQKENIIDESGMPKERFSAEFPKEGPSILRIQQVVRGDSAAYFCASSHGANTEAFFGQGTRLTVV.

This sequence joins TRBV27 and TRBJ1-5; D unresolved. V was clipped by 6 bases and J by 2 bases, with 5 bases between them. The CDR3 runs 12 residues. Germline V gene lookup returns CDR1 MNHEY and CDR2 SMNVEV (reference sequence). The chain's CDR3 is CASRGGNQPQHF. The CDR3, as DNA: TGTGCCAGCAGGGGAGGCAATCAGCCCCAGCATTTT.

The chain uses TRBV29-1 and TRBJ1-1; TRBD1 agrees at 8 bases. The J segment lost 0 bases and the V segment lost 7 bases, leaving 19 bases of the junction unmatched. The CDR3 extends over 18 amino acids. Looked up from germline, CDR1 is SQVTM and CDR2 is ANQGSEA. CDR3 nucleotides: TGCAGCGCCGAAGGTTCTTTGGGCAGGGGGCTTATGAACACTGAAGCTTTCTTT. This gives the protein CSAEGSLGRGLMNTEAFF.

In DNA, the CDR3 is TGTGCCAGCAGTTACTCGAGTAGCGGAACCTCCTACGAGCAGTACTTC. Residues: CASSYSSSGTSYEQYF. The chain joins TRBV6-5 to TRBJ2-7, with D possibly matching TRBD2 (6 bases). CDR3 length: 16 residues. The germline V gene has CDR1 MNHEY and CDR2 SVGAGI. V was shortened by 0 bases and J by 0 bases, with 12 bases between the two germline ends.

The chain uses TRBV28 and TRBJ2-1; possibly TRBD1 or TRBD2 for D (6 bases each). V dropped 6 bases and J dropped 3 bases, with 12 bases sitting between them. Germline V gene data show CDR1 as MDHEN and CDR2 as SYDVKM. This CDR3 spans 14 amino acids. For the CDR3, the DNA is TGTGCCAGCAGATTAGGGGGGCTCTACAATGAGCAGTTCTTC. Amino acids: CASRLGGLYNEQFF.

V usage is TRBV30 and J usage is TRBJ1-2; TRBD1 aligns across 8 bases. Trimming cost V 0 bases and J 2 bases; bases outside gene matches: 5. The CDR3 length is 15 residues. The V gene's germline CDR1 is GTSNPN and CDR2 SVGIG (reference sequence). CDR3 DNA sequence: TGTGCCTGGAGTGTAGAAACAGGGGGGAACTATGGCTACACCTTC. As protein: CAWSVETGGNYGYTF.

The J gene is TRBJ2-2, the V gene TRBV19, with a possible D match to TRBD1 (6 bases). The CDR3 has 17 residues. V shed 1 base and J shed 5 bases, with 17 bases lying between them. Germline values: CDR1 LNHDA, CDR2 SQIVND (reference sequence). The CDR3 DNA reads TGTGCCAGTAGTATAGCCGGGACAACGTTTACAACCGGGGAGCTGTTTTTT. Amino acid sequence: CASSIAGTTFTTGELFF.